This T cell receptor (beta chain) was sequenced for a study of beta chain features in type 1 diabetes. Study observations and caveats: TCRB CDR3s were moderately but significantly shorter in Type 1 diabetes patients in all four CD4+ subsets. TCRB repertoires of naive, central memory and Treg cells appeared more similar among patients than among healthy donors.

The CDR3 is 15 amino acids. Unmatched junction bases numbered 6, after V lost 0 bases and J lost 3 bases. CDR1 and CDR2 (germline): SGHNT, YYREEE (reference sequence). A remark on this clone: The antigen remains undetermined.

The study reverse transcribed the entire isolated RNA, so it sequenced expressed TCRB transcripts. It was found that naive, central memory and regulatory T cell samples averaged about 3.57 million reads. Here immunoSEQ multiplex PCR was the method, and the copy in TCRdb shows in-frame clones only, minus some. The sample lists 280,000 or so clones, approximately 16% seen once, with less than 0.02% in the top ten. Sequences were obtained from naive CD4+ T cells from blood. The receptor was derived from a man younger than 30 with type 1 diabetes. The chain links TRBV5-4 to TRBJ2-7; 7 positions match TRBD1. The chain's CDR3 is CASSLAETGNYEQYF. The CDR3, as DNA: TGTGCCAGCAGCTTGGCAGAGACAGGGAACTACGAGCAGTACTTC.